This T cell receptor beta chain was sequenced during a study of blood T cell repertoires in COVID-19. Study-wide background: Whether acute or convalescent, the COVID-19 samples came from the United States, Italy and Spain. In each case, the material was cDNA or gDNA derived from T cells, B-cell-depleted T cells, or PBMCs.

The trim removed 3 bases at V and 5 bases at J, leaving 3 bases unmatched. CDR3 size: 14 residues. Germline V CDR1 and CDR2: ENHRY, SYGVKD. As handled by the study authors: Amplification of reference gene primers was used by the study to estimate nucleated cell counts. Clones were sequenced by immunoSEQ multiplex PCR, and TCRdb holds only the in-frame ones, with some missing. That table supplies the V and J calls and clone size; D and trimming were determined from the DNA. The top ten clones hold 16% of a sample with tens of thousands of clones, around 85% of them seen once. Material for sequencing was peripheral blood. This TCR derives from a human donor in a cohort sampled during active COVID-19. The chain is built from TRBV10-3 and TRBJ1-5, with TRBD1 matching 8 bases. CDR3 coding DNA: TGTGCCATCAGTGACGGACAGGGCTATCAGCCCCAGCATTTT. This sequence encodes CAISDGQGYQPQHF.